These 8 T cell receptor beta chains share one sample of origin, sequenced in a study of blood T cell repertoires in COVID-19. The protocol was immunoSEQ multiplex PCR, while the TCRdb copy is restricted to in-frame clones and leaves out a portion. The repertoire holds over 60,000 clones, with 89% as singletons. Specimen: peripheral blood. The receptors originated from an elderly man with acute or convalescent COVID-19.

The chain couples TRBV7-3 to TRBJ2-3; tentatively, D is TRBD1 (5 bases). V was pared by 5 bases and J by 7 bases, with 13 bases between. CDR3 length: 13 residues. Germline V gene data show CDR1 as SGHTA and CDR2 as FQGTGA. The CDR3 DNA reads TGTGCCAGCAGCCCACAGGCTGGGAATACGCAGTATTTT. Translated, it gives CASSPQAGNTQYF.

V and J are TRBV2 and TRBJ1-5, with D unresolved. The CDR3 runs 15 residues. The ends were cut back, 1 base at V and 1 base at J, with 8 bases in the middle. Germline V gene lookup returns CDR1 SNHLY and CDR2 FYNNEI. The CDR3 spells CASSEGSESNQPQHF. The DNA for the CDR3 is TGTGCCAGCAGTGAAGGCAGCGAGAGCAATCAGCCCCAGCATTTT. Filled out from reference TRBV2 and TRBJ1-5, the complete variable domain reads EPEVTQTPSHQVTQMGQEVILRCVPISNHLYFYWYRQILGQKVEFLVSFYNNEISEKSEIFDDQFSVERPDGSNFTLKIRSTKLEDSAMYFCASSEGSESNQPQHFGDGTRLSIL.

The chain is built from TRBV3-1 (or the pseudogene TRBV3-2) and TRBJ1-1, with a weak D call TRBD1 (5 bases). The germline V gene has CDR1 LGHDT and CDR2 YNNKEL (reference sequence). V was shortened by 1 base and J by 6 bases, with 9 bases between the two germline ends. The CDR3 length is 13 residues. The CDR3 region has the DNA TGTGCCAGCAGCCAAGGTCAGGGCGCTGAAGCTTTCTTT. Protein sequence: CASSQGQGAEAFF.

CDR3 residues: CASKRETQYF. The CDR3 DNA is TGTGCCAGCAAACGGGAGACCCAGTACTTC. The chain employs TRBV2 and TRBJ2-5; D is unclear. From germline, CDR1 is SNHLY and CDR2 FYNNEI. The CDR3 sequence is 10 residues long. The germline V and J ends were trimmed by 7 bases and 5 bases, with 5 bases remaining between them.

The chain carries TRBV3-1 (or the pseudogene TRBV3-2) and TRBJ1-1; no clear D gene. The V end was cut by 7 bases, the J end by 4 bases, with 16 bases between. Per germline, CDR1 LGHDT and CDR2 YNNKEL (reference sequence). The CDR3 contains 14 residues. The CDR3 loop is CASTGIWGSTEAFF. As DNA, the CDR3 is TGTGCCAGCACGGGAATTTGGGGTAGCACTGAAGCTTTCTTT.

The genes are TRBV3-1 (or the pseudogene TRBV3-2) and TRBJ1-3; possibly TRBD1 for D (5 bases). CDR1 and CDR2 from the germline V gene are LGHDT and YNNKEL (reference sequence). This CDR3 comprises 15 residues. V was shortened by 3 bases and J by 0 bases, with 9 bases between the two germline ends. The CDR3 protein is CASSHGDSSGNTIYF. CDR3 coding DNA: TGTGCCAGCAGCCACGGCGACAGCTCTGGAAACACCATATATTTT.

The rearrangement joins TRBV30 to TRBJ2-3, with 14 bases identical to TRBD2. This CDR3 is built from 16 residues. V lost 2 bases to trimming and J lost 4 bases; unmatched junction nucleotides: 5. Germline CDR1 and CDR2: GTSNPN and SVGIG (reference sequence). CDR3 in amino acids: CAWSFPTSGGADTQYF. The CDR3 nucleotides read TGTGCCTGGAGTTTCCCGACTAGCGGGGGGGCAGATACGCAGTATTTT.

This clone appeared a single time. V usage is TRBV29-1 and J usage is TRBJ1-1, with D possibly matching TRBD1 (5 bases). V dropped 5 bases and J dropped 4 bases, with 20 bases sitting between them. Germline V CDR1 and CDR2: SQVTM, ANQGSEA. The CDR3 contains 15 residues. CDR3 nucleotides: TGCAGCGTTTCTTATACTCTCCAGGGTTTCACTGAAGCTTTCTTT. It codes for CSVSYTLQGFTEAFF.